Below are 20 T cell receptor beta chains sequenced from a single sample in a study of blood T cell repertoires in COVID-19. TCRdb keeps only in-frame clones here, not all; method: immunoSEQ multiplex PCR. This sample has roughly 140,000 clones, with roughly 84% found just once. Sequenced sample: peripheral blood. The receptors come from a man between 65 and 85 years old with acute or convalescent COVID-19.

The CDR3 region has the DNA TGTGCCTGGAGATCGGACAGGGCTAATTCACCCCTCCACTTT. Protein product: CAWRSDRANSPLHF. The chain combines TRBV30 with TRBJ1-6; 8 bases are a match to TRBD1. This CDR3 has 14 residues. V shed 3 bases, J shed 6 bases, and the junction held 4 bases outside the gene matches. Germline-derived CDR1 and CDR2 are GTSNPN and SVGIG (reference sequence).

This chain uses TRBV28 with TRBJ1-4, with 7 bases matching TRBD1. Unmatched junction bases numbered 8, after V lost 9 bases and J lost 7 bases. The CDR3 spans 13 residues. Per germline, CDR1 MDHEN and CDR2 SYDVKM. The CDR3 here is CASRGDSPEKLFF. DNA of the CDR3: TGTGCCAGTCGAGGGGACAGCCCTGAAAAACTGTTTTTT.

The CDR3 DNA reads TGTGCCAGCAGCTTAATGGGACAGGGGGATCCCCTCCACTTT. This codes for CASSLMGQGDPLHF. The chain combines TRBV7-3 with TRBJ1-6; TRBD1 aligns across 11 bases. V trimming: 1 base; J trimming: 13 bases; junction bases outside the gene matches: 3. CDR3 length equals 14 residues. Germline CDR1 is SGHTA and CDR2 is FQGTGA.

J is TRBJ2-3 and V is TRBV5-1; TRBD2 agrees at 10 bases. Germline values: CDR1 SGHRS, CDR2 YFSETQ. The J segment lost 2 bases and the V segment lost 1 base, leaving 1 base of the junction unmatched. The CDR3 spans 15 residues. The CDR3, as DNA: TGCGCCAGCAGCTTGACTAGCGGGGTCACAGATACGCAGTATTTT. This sequence encodes CASSLTSGVTDTQYF.

This chain uses TRBV10-2 with TRBJ2-7, with D possibly being TRBD1 (5 bases). The germline V gene encodes CDR1 WSHSY and CDR2 SAAADI. This CDR3 has 16 amino acids. V gave up 2 bases and J gave up 2 bases, with 16 bases separating them. The CDR3 here is CASSERARGYAYEQYF. The CDR3 DNA is TGCGCCAGCAGTGAGAGGGCAAGGGGCTACGCCTACGAGCAGTACTTC.

The chain combines TRBV15 with TRBJ1-5; 9 bases line up with TRBD1. The length of the CDR3 is 17 residues. Trimming took 3 bases from V and 2 from J; bases not matched to a gene: 8. Germline V gene lookup returns CDR1 LNHNV and CDR2 YYDKDF (reference sequence). The CDR3 DNA reads TGTGCCACCAGCAGCCCGGACAGGGGAGGTGGCAATCAGCCCCAGCATTTT. This translates into CATSSPDRGGGNQPQHF.

The genes are TRBV18 and TRBJ1-4, with 11 bases that match TRBD1. CDR1 is KGHSH and CDR2 is LQKENI in the germline V gene. With V trimmed by 2 bases and J by 0 bases, 5 bases remained unmatched. The CDR3 length is 18 residues. CDR3 residues: CASSPIGTGGATNEKLFF. The DNA of the CDR3 is TGTGCCAGCTCACCAATCGGGACAGGGGGTGCAACTAATGAAAAACTGTTTTTT.

This rearrangement joins TRBV5-1 to TRBJ2-1; 8 bases line up with TRBD2. There are 18 residues in the CDR3. CDR1 is SGHRS and CDR2 is YFSETQ in the germline V gene. V trimming: 0 bases; J trimming: 7 bases; junction bases outside the gene matches: 15. DNA of the CDR3: TGCGCCAGCAGCTTGGCCTTACCTAGCGGGTTCCGGGGTAATGAGCAGTTCTTC. This gives the protein CASSLALPSGFRGNEQFF.

The J gene is TRBJ1-4, the V gene TRBV2, with a tentative D call TRBD1 (5 bases). The ends were cut back, 6 bases at V and 7 bases at J, with 12 bases in the middle. The CDR3 is 13 residues long. The germline V gene encodes CDR1 SNHLY and CDR2 FYNNEI. CDR3 amino acids: CASSVRTFEKLFF. CDR3 nucleotide sequence: TGTGCCAGCAGCGTCCGGACATTTGAAAAACTGTTTTTT.

The V and J genes are TRBV28 and TRBJ1-2; 11 nucleotides match TRBD1. The CDR3 is 15 residues long. The junction had 10 bases not matched to a gene; V was cut back by 7 bases and J by 6 bases. CDR1 and CDR2 (germline): MDHEN, SYDVKM. The CDR3 DNA sequence: TGTGCCAGCAACCCGAGCCTGGACAGGGGGCATGGCTACACCTTC. This sequence encodes CASNPSLDRGHGYTF.

This clone was observed once. The genes are TRBV18 and TRBJ1-3; D gene unclear. Trimming removed 8 bases at V and 0 bases at J, with 17 bases between. The germline CDR1 and CDR2 sequences are KGHSH and LQKENI. CDR3 size: 16 residues. The CDR3, as DNA: TGTGCCAGCACACAATCGGGTCTTGGCTCTGGAAACACCATATATTTT. It is translated as CASTQSGLGSGNTIYF.

The CDR3 DNA reads as TGTGCCAGCAGCCCCCACGGCGGCCAGGGCACCGGGGAGCTGTTTTTT. Protein sequence: CASSPHGGQGTGELFF. The J gene is TRBJ2-2, the V gene TRBV11-1, with a possible D match to TRBD1 (5 bases). CDR3 length: 16 amino acids. The ends were cut back, 5 bases at V and 4 bases at J, with 17 bases in the middle. The V gene's germline CDR1 is SGHAT and CDR2 FQDESV (reference sequence).

The rearrangement links TRBV5-1 to TRBJ1-4; D unclear. V was clipped by 4 bases and J by 5 bases, with 12 bases between them. The CDR3 covers 14 residues. The germline V gene has CDR1 SGHRS and CDR2 YFSETQ. CDR3 residues: CASSGPPQNEKLFF. CDR3 coding DNA: TGCGCCAGCAGCGGGCCCCCCCAAAATGAAAAACTGTTTTTT.

The V gene is TRBV3-1 (or the pseudogene TRBV3-2), the J gene TRBJ1-2, with D possibly being TRBD1 (6 bases). Germline V gene data show CDR1 as LGHDT and CDR2 as YNNKEL (reference sequence). V dropped 4 bases and J dropped 2 bases, with 11 bases sitting between them. This CDR3 is 14 amino acids long. The CDR3 nucleotides are TGTGCCAGCAGCCTGACAGGCTTAAACTATGGCTACACCTTC. Translating gives CASSLTGLNYGYTF.

CDR3 bases: TGTGCCAGCAGTCGGATGGGGGGGCCGAGCTCCTACGAGCAGTACTTC. Translated, it gives CASSRMGGPSSYEQYF. The J gene is TRBJ2-7, the V gene TRBV3-1 (or the pseudogene TRBV3-2), with a tentative D call TRBD2 (7 bases). CDR3 length: 16 residues. V shed 6 bases and J shed 0 bases, with 18 bases lying between them. From germline, CDR1 is LGHDT and CDR2 YNNKEL (reference sequence).

V and J are TRBV6-6 and TRBJ2-7, with TRBD2 matching 8 bases. This CDR3 comprises 14 residues. V shed 6 bases, J shed 5 bases, and the junction held 9 bases outside the gene matches. Germline assignment: CDR1 MNHNY and CDR2 SVGAGI (reference sequence). CDR3 DNA sequence: TGTGCCAGCAGGGGGCGGGAGCGGGGGAACGAGCAGTACTTC. This translates into CASRGRERGNEQYF.

This clone turned up a few times. The rearrangement links TRBV6-5 to TRBJ2-2, with 7 bases fitting TRBD1. The CDR3 has 14 residues. Germline V gene lookup returns CDR1 MNHEY and CDR2 SVGAGI. V trimming: 5 bases; J trimming: 6 bases; junction bases outside the gene matches: 6. The CDR3 DNA reads TGTGCCAGCAGTCCCAGGACAGGATCCGGGGAGCTGTTTTTT. Its translation is CASSPRTGSGELFF.

There are many counts of this clone. The chain combines TRBV14 with TRBJ2-1, with TRBD2 matching 7 bases. This CDR3 has 14 amino acids. The junction had 11 bases not matched to a gene; V was cut back by 2 bases and J by 13 bases. Germline V gene data show CDR1 as SGHDN and CDR2 as FVKESK. CDR3 amino acids: CASSQRNAGEGQFF. The DNA of the CDR3 is TGTGCCAGCAGCCAAAGGAACGCGGGAGAAGGTCAGTTCTTC.

This chain joins TRBV3-1 (or the pseudogene TRBV3-2) and TRBJ2-1, with 7 nucleotides matching TRBD1. Germline CDR1 is LGHDT and CDR2 is YNNKEL (reference sequence). J gave up 7 bases and V 0 bases, and 6 bases lay outside the gene matches. The CDR3 extends over 15 amino acids. The CDR3 DNA reads as TGTGCCAGCAGCCAAGAGGGGACAGCCAGGAATGAGCAGTTCTTC. The encoded protein is CASSQEGTARNEQFF.

There are a few counts of this clone. The V gene is TRBV7-2, the J gene TRBJ2-7, with 12 bases lining up with TRBD2. CDR3 size: 16 residues. Germline-derived CDR1 and CDR2 are SGHTA and FQGNSA. The junction had 10 bases not matched to a gene; V was cut back by 5 bases and J by 5 bases. The CDR3 is CASSPAGLAGGNEQYF. For the CDR3, the DNA is TGTGCCAGCAGCCCCGCGGGACTAGCGGGTGGCAACGAGCAGTACTTC.